The 23 T cell receptor beta chains below were found in one sample sequenced in a study of cytomegalovirus exposure and HLA in healthy donors. In the PCR, 60 Vbeta and 13 Jbeta primers were used. Repertoires were generated with immunoSEQ multiplex PCR, while TCRdb's copy carries only in-frame clones and drops some. The table gives 30,000 to 45,000 clones; the top ten clones make up around 8.9% of it. Sequenced: PBMCs. Source of these receptors: a man in his forties or fifties in good health and CMV-seropositive.

V is TRBV6-6 and J is TRBJ2-5, with 10 bases identical to TRBD2. The J call may be faulty, since TRBJ2-7 better matches the DNA end. Germline V CDR1 and CDR2: MNHNY, SVGAGI (reference sequence). The CDR3 has 16 amino acids. DNA of the CDR3: TGTGCCAGCAGCCACCCCGGGACTAGCGACCCCTACGAGCAGTACTTC. Its translation is CASSHPGTSDPYEQYF.

CDR3 protein: CASSLGTEDEQYF. CDR3 nucleotides: TGTGCCAGCAGCTTAGGGACTGAAGACGAGCAGTACTTC. The rearrangement uses TRBV7-9 and TRBJ2-7; perhaps TRBD2 as D (5 bases). This CDR3 is 13 amino acids long. Germline CDR1 and CDR2: SEHNR and FQNEAQ (reference sequence). V lost 1 base and J lost 5, with 9 bases in between. The full variable domain, rest sourced from reference TRBV7-9 and TRBJ2-7, is DTGVSQNPRHKITKRGQNVTFRCDPISEHNRLYWYRQTLGQGPEFLTYFQNEAQLEKSRLLSDRFSAERPKGSFSTLEIQRTEQGDSAMYLCASSLGTEDEQYFGPGTRLTVT.

On this clone: Distinct nucleotide sequences in the sample also encode this CDR3. The chain carries TRBV7-9 and TRBJ1-1; D possibly corresponds to TRBD1 (5 bases). The germline V and J ends were trimmed by 6 bases and 1 base, with 9 bases remaining between them. Germline V gene sequence: CDR1 SEHNR, CDR2 FQNEAQ (reference sequence). This CDR3 contains 13 residues. Written as DNA, the CDR3 is TGTGCCAGCAGGCCTCAGGGGAACACTGAAGCTTTCTTT. This codes for CASRPQGNTEAFF.

V is TRBV6-5 and J is TRBJ2-7, with 7 bases fitting TRBD2. Germline-derived CDR1 and CDR2 are MNHEY and SVGAGI. The CDR3 runs to 14 residues. Trimming took 0 bases from V and 6 from J; bases not matched to a gene: 5. The CDR3 sequence is CASSYSLASGEQYF. Here the CDR3 DNA reads TGTGCCAGCAGTTACTCGTTGGCTAGCGGCGAGCAGTACTTC.

CDR3 region: CASRGGDRVGEQFF. CDR3 DNA sequence: TGTGCCAGCAGGGGGGGGGACCGCGTGGGTGAGCAGTTCTTC. The rearrangement links TRBV6-5 to TRBJ2-1; TRBD2 matches 7 bases. This CDR3 contains 14 residues. Germline V gene data show CDR1 as MNHEY and CDR2 as SVGAGI. The junction had 11 bases not matched to a gene; V was cut back by 6 bases and J by 9 bases.

The V and J genes are TRBV6-1 and TRBJ1-2; D may be TRBD1 (5 bases). The germline CDR1 and CDR2 sequences are MNHNS and SASEGT. V shed 1 base and J shed 4 bases, with 7 bases lying between them. This CDR3 comprises 13 residues. CDR3 bases: TGTGCCAGCAGTGAAGTAGACAGCTATGGCTACACCTTC. Protein: CASSEVDSYGYTF.

V usage is TRBV1 and J usage is TRBJ1-5; the table names TRBD1, a call not compared with the DNA. TRBV1 is reported as a pseudogene. The CDR3 is 15 residues long. The CDR3, as DNA: TGCACCAGCAGCCACCAGACAGGGTTAAATCAGCCCCAGCATTTT. It translates to CTSSHQTGLNQPQHF.

CDR3 loop: CASSLRGSGANVLTF. The CDR3 DNA reads TGTGCCAGCAGTTTACGGGGGAGTGGGGCCAACGTCCTGACTTTC. J is TRBJ2-6 and V is TRBV27, with D possibly matching TRBD2 (6 bases). The V end lost 2 bases, the J end lost 3 bases, and 8 bases lay between the germline ends. This CDR3 has 15 residues. Germline V gene lookup returns CDR1 MNHEY and CDR2 SMNVEV (reference sequence).

The chain uses TRBV6-5 and TRBJ1-2; perhaps TRBD1 as D (5 bases). Trimming stripped 6 bases from V and 4 bases from J, with 15 bases between. CDR3 length: 14 amino acids. In germline, CDR1 is MNHEY, CDR2 SVGAGI. The CDR3 DNA reads as TGTGCCAGCAGGCGGGGCCGGAACCTCTATGGCTACACCTTC. It yields the protein CASRRGRNLYGYTF.

The V and J genes are TRBV11-3 and TRBJ2-2; D remains ambiguous. Germline V gene data show CDR1 as SGHNT and CDR2 as YENEEA. V lost 5 bases, J lost 3 bases, and 7 bases lay in between. This CDR3 has 13 residues. The CDR3 here is CASSVPDTGELFF. CDR3 nucleotide sequence: TGTGCCAGCAGCGTCCCGGACACCGGGGAGCTGTTTTTT.

The rearrangement links TRBV18 to TRBJ2-7; 8 bases are shared with TRBD1. CDR3 length equals 15 residues. The V and J ends lost 2 bases and 0 bases, in that order; junction bases with no gene match: 3. Germline loops: CDR1 KGHSH, CDR2 LQKENI. CDR3 DNA: TGTGCCAGCTCACCAATGACAGGGGCCTCCTACGAGCAGTACTTC. It is translated as CASSPMTGASYEQYF.

V and J are TRBV27 and TRBJ2-5; D possibly corresponds to TRBD1 (6 bases). TRBJ2-7 explains the end of the DNA better; the J call may be wrong. Germline values: CDR1 MNHEY, CDR2 SMNVEV (reference sequence). The CDR3 covers 16 residues. The CDR3 bases are TGTGCCAGCAGTTCACCGGGACAAACGTCGTCCTACGAGCAGTACTTC. Translating it yields CASSSPGQTSSYEQYF.

The rearrangement uses TRBV7-9 and TRBJ2-5; 14 bases match TRBD2. Trimming took 4 bases from V and 5 from J; bases not matched to a gene: 6. Germline CDR1 and CDR2: SEHNR and FQNEAQ (reference sequence). This CDR3 is built from 16 residues. CDR3 nucleotide sequence: TGTGCCAGCAGCTCTGGGACTAGCGGGAGAAGCGAGACCCAGTACTTC. As protein: CASSSGTSGRSETQYF.

The J gene is TRBJ2-3, the V gene TRBV10-1, with a possible D match to TRBD1 (7 bases). Per the germline V gene, CDR1 is WNHNN and CDR2 is SYGVQD (reference sequence). The CDR3 length is 16 residues. V was shortened by 6 bases and J by 3 bases, with 19 bases between the two germline ends. CDR3 amino acids: CASSGGDRAWTDTQYF. The CDR3 DNA sequence: TGCGCCAGCAGCGGGGGAGACAGGGCCTGGACAGATACGCAGTATTTT.

V is TRBV5-1 and J is TRBJ1-4, with 7 bases identical to TRBD1. Germline lookup yields CDR1 SGHRS and CDR2 YFSETQ. The CDR3 spans 14 residues. V lost 1 base, J lost 4 bases, and 1 base stayed unmatched. The CDR3 sequence: CASSLQGGNEKLFF. Here the CDR3 DNA reads TGCGCCAGCAGCTTGCAGGGGGGTAATGAAAAACTGTTTTTT.

V usage is TRBV7-3 and J usage is TRBJ2-1; TRBD2 aligns across 7 bases. Losses at the gene ends were 5 bases for V and 9 bases for J; bases not matched to a gene: 13. The CDR3 sequence is 15 residues long. Germline lookup yields CDR1 SGHTA and CDR2 FQGTGA. CDR3 sequence reads: CASSLTGPAGTEQFF. The CDR3 DNA follows: TGTGCCAGCAGCCTTACGGGCCCAGCGGGGACTGAGCAGTTCTTC. Full variable domain (remainder filled in from reference TRBV7-3 and TRBJ2-1): GAGVSQTPSNKVTEKGKYVELRCDPISGHTALYWYRQSLGQGPEFLIYFQGTGAADDSGLPNDRFFAVRPEGSVSTLKIQRTERGDSAVYLCASSLTGPAGTEQFFGPGTRLTVL.

The rearrangement uses TRBV18 and TRBJ2-7, with 11 nucleotides matching TRBD2. The CDR3 has 20 residues. The J segment lost 0 bases and the V segment lost 6 bases, leaving 19 bases of the junction unmatched. Germline V gene data show CDR1 as KGHSH and CDR2 as LQKENI. For the CDR3, the DNA is TGTGCCAGCTCCTTCCCTCCAATTGAGACTAGCGGGGCCTACTCCTACGAGCAGTACTTC. Its translation: CASSFPPIETSGAYSYEQYF.

The chain has TRBV30 and TRBJ2-7; D possibly corresponds to TRBD2 (5 bases). V lost 0 bases and J 7 bases, leaving 7 bases between the germline ends. Germline V gives CDR1 GTSNPN, CDR2 SVGIG (reference sequence). The CDR3 totals 11 residues. CDR3 residues: CAWSVQREQYF. CDR3 coding DNA: TGTGCCTGGAGTGTACAGCGGGAGCAGTACTTC.

J is TRBJ1-5 and V is TRBV30; D is unclear. Per the germline V gene, CDR1 is GTSNPN and CDR2 is SVGIG (reference sequence). The CDR3 is 10 amino acids. The CDR3 DNA reads TGTGCTGCGGAGGGCCCGGAGTTCCATTTT. It encodes CAAEGPEFHF. Full variable domain (outside the CDR3, taken from reference TRBV30 and TRBJ1-5): SQTIHQWPATLVQPVGSPLSLECTVEGTSNPNLYWYRQAAGRGLQLLFYSVGIGQISSEVPQNLSASRPQDRQFILSSKKLLLSDSGFYLCAAEGPEFHFGDGTRLSIL.

A word on this clone: Other DNA sequences from this sample encode an identical CDR3 as well. V is TRBV5-1 and J is TRBJ1-2, with D possibly matching TRBD1 (6 bases). Per germline, CDR1 SGHRS and CDR2 YFSETQ. Trimming took 0 bases from V and 4 from J, leaving 10 bases between them. The CDR3 has 14 amino acids. The CDR3 nucleotides are TGCGCCAGCAGCTTGGGCACAGGGTTCTATGGCTACACCTTC. Residues: CASSLGTGFYGYTF. The whole variable domain, remainder taken from reference TRBV5-1 and TRBJ1-2, is KAGVTQTPRYLIKTRGQQVTLSCSPISGHRSVSWYQQTPGQGLQFLFEYFSETQRNKGNFPGRFSGRQFSNSRSEMNVSTLELGDSALYLCASSLGTGFYGYTFGSGTRLTVV.

CDR3 sequence: CASSPRAIGDTEAFF. The CDR3 DNA reads as TGTGCCAGCTCACCTCGGGCGATAGGGGACACTGAAGCTTTCTTT. The rearrangement joins TRBV18 to TRBJ1-1; D may be TRBD1 (5 bases). In germline, CDR1 is KGHSH, CDR2 LQKENI. The CDR3 totals 15 residues. The V gene lost 3 bases and the J gene lost 3 bases, with 14 bases spanning the gap.

The CDR3 here is CASGLEPSGTGSLINQPQHF. The CDR3 DNA reads as TGTGCTAGTGGTTTGGAACCCTCCGGGACAGGCTCCCTAATTAATCAGCCCCAGCATTTT. The genes are TRBV12-5 and TRBJ1-5; 8 nucleotides line up with TRBD1. Germline V gives CDR1 LGHNT, CDR2 FRNRAP. Germline trimming cut 1 base from V and 4 bases from J; bases unmatched to any gene: 18. The CDR3 is 20 amino acids.

The chain carries TRBV11-3 and TRBJ2-5, with 8 bases aligning to TRBD1. Germline CDR1 reads SGHNT; CDR2 reads YENEEA. The CDR3 consists of 16 residues. V trimming: 2 bases; J trimming: 2 bases; junction bases outside the gene matches: 7. CDR3 in amino acids: CASSLTWGQAQETQYF. The CDR3 bases are TGTGCCAGCAGCTTAACGTGGGGACAGGCGCAAGAGACCCAGTACTTC.